Listed below are T cell receptor beta chains from one sample, sequenced in a study of T cell changes during pregnancy in multiple sclerosis. Sequencing was performed with immunoSEQ multiplex PCR; in TCRdb, only in-frame clones are kept and a portion is missing. The sample carries approximately 60,000 clones, roughly 90% recorded once. The sequencing used peripheral blood, collected in the first trimester of pregnancy. The origin of the receptors is a female donor with multiple sclerosis, enrolled in a pregnancy study. Each CDR3 is given with its conserved first and last residue. Fields, in order: V gene, J gene, clone size, D gene, CDR3 protein, CDR3 DNA. The D gene is left open where the match is weak. Size tells how often a clone was seen (once, few, many) or the class of an expanded clone, and some rows leave it out.

TRBV29-1	TRBJ2-3	.	TRBD2	CSVSLEGALASGNLDTQYF	TGCAGCGTATCCTTGGAGGGGGCTCTGGCTAGCGGGAATTTGGATACGCAGTATTTT
TRBV29-1	TRBJ2-5	.	TRBD1	CSVRQGTETQYF	TGCAGCGTCAGACAGGGGACGGAGACCCAGTACTTC
TRBV6-1	TRBJ2-3	.	TRBD1	CASSSDRVGTDTQYF	TGTGCCAGCAGTTCTGACAGGGTCGGGACAGATACGCAGTATTTT
TRBV6-5	TRBJ2-2	.	.	CASSTDGAGELFF	TGTGCCAGCAGTACTGACGGAGCCGGGGAGCTGTTTTTT
TRBV25-1	TRBJ1-5	few	.	CASSPAGSNQPQHF	TGTGCCAGCTCACCCGCGGGGAGCAATCAGCCCCAGCATTTT
TRBV4-3	TRBJ2-1	.	TRBD2	CASSQGASGMGEQFF	TGCGCCAGCAGCCAAGGGGCTAGCGGGATGGGGGAGCAGTTCTTC
TRBV10-2	TRBJ2-7	.	TRBD1	CASSESVGTDLYEQYF	TGCGCCAGCAGTGAGTCAGTCGGGACAGACCTCTACGAGCAGTACTTC
TRBV5-4	TRBJ2-3	.	.	CASSFSGSDTQYF	TGTGCCAGCAGCTTCTCCGGGTCAGATACGCAGTATTTT
TRBV11-2	TRBJ2-1	.	TRBD2	CASSLDSGGLGEQFF	TGTGCCAGCAGCTTAGACTCGGGAGGGCTCGGTGAGCAGTTCTTC
TRBV18	TRBJ1-5	.	.	CASSNGIDQPQHF	TGTGCCAGCTCAAACGGGATTGATCAGCCCCAGCATTTT
TRBV28	TRBJ2-7	.	TRBD2	CASSSLAGGSYEQYF	TGTGCCAGCAGCAGTCTAGCGGGCGGCTCCTACGAGCAGTACTTC
TRBV27	TRBJ1-1	.	TRBD1	CASSLDRGVTEAFF	TGTGCCAGCAGCCTCGACAGGGGCGTCACTGAAGCTTTCTTT
TRBV18	TRBJ2-7	.	TRBD1	CASSGTGGPPYEQYF	TGTGCCAGCTCAGGAACAGGGGGCCCTCCCTACGAGCAGTACTTC
TRBV18	TRBJ2-5	.	TRBD1	CASSLQTGKETQYF	TGTGCCAGCTCACTCCAGACAGGGAAAGAGACCCAGTACTTC
TRBV5-4	TRBJ2-2	.	.	CASSFFGNTGELFF	TGTGCCAGCAGCTTCTTCGGGAACACCGGGGAGCTGTTTTTT
TRBV9	TRBJ2-2	.	.	CASSVGRLNTGELFF	TGTGCCAGCAGCGTTGGGAGACTAAACACCGGGGAGCTGTTTTTT
TRBV21-1	TRBJ1-1	many	.	CASTFDRLNTEAFF	TGTGCCAGTACCTTCGACAGGCTGAACACTGAAGCTTTCTTT
TRBV11-3	TRBJ2-5	.	.	CASSPWAGETQYF	TGTGCCAGCAGCCCATGGGCGGGGGAGACCCAGTACTTC
TRBV30	TRBJ2-4	.	.	CAWTRRDRAKNIQYF	TGTGCCTGGACGAGGAGGGATAGAGCCAAAAACATTCAGTACTTC
TRBV10-3	TRBJ2-3	.	TRBD1	CAVAPRDRNTDTQYF	TGTGCCGTAGCGCCCCGGGACAGGAACACAGATACGCAGTATTTT
TRBV5-5	TRBJ1-3	.	.	CASSLGLLDGNTIYF	TGTGCCAGCAGCTTGGGTCTGTTAGATGGAAACACCATATATTTT
TRBV12-5	TRBJ1-2	.	.	CASGLFKGDERGADYGYTF	TGTGCTAGTGGTTTGTTTAAGGGAGACGAACGGGGGGCTGACTATGGCTACACCTTC
TRBV10-3	TRBJ2-7	.	TRBD1	CATQQGAMEQYF	TGTGCCACCCAACAGGGGGCAATGGAGCAGTACTTC
TRBV25-1	TRBJ1-2	once	.	CASSGSGSRYGYTF	TGTGCCAGCAGTGGCTCCGGGTCGCGCTATGGCTACACCTTC
TRBV10-1	TRBJ2-7	.	TRBD2	CASTASSGRAYEQYF	TGCGCCAGCACTGCATCTAGCGGGAGGGCCTACGAGCAGTACTTC
TRBV20-1	TRBJ2-7	once	.	CSARKSGEQYF	TGCAGTGCTAGAAAATCCGGCGAGCAGTACTTC
TRBV6-1	TRBJ2-3	.	TRBD2	CASSGLAGDTDTQYF	TGTGCCAGCAGTGGACTAGCGGGAGACACAGATACGCAGTATTTT
TRBV19	TRBJ2-3	once	TRBD1	CASSGQGASLRSTDTQYF	TGTGCCAGTAGTGGACAGGGGGCATCGTTAAGGAGCACAGATACGCAGTATTTT
TRBV19	TRBJ1-5	.	TRBD1	CASSIDPPGQGRNQPQHF	TGTGCCAGTAGTATAGATCCCCCCGGACAGGGGAGGAATCAGCCCCAGCATTTT
TRBV9	TRBJ2-7	.	.	CASSTGQSPTQQYF	TGTGCCAGCAGCACCGGACAGAGTCCTACGCAGCAGTACTTC
TRBV6-9	TRBJ2-1	.	.	CASTLSSQGMGTYNEQFF	TGTGCCAGCACCTTATCCTCCCAGGGGATGGGCACCTACAATGAGCAGTTCTTC
TRBV18	TRBJ2-3	.	.	CASSRQATDTQYF	TGTGCCAGCTCTCGACAGGCCACAGATACGCAGTATTTT
TRBV7-2	TRBJ2-7	.	TRBD2	CASSRTSGRYEQYF	TGTGCCAGCAGCCGGACTAGCGGGAGATACGAGCAGTACTTC
TRBV11-2	TRBJ2-2	.	.	CASSLDRGQQWVTGELFF	TGTGCCAGCAGCTTAGATAGAGGCCAGCAGTGGGTCACCGGGGAGCTGTTTTTT
TRBV19	TRBJ1-1	.	TRBD1	CASSKTGDLGTEAFF	TGTGCCAGTAGTAAGACAGGGGACTTGGGCACTGAAGCTTTCTTT
TRBV11-1	TRBJ2-7	once	TRBD1	CASSLPGQGGHEQYF	TGTGCCAGCAGCCTGCCGGGACAGGGTGGCCACGAGCAGTACTTC
TRBV7-2	TRBJ1-2	.	TRBD1	CASSKVGTESRGYTF	TGTGCCAGCAGCAAAGTTGGGACAGAGTCTAGAGGCTACACCTTC
TRBV2	TRBJ1-1	.	.	CASSDEANTEAFF	TGTGCCAGCAGTGATGAAGCGAACACTGAAGCTTTCTTT
TRBV11-3	TRBJ2-7	.	.	CASSPRQGYEQYF	TGTGCCAGCAGCCCCCGGCAGGGGTACGAGCAGTACTTC
TRBV5-4	TRBJ1-1	.	TRBD1	CASSQDLGTGSTEAFF	TGTGCCAGCAGCCAGGATTTAGGGACAGGGTCCACTGAAGCTTTCTTT
TRBV5-4	TRBJ1-4	.	.	CASSRGTGPTNEKLFF	TGTGCCAGCAGCAGAGGGACTGGTCCAACTAATGAAAAACTGTTTTTT
TRBV28	TRBJ2-2	.	TRBD1	CASSPRDRETGELFF	TGTGCCAGCAGTCCCCGGGACAGGGAAACCGGGGAGCTGTTTTTT
TRBV7-9	TRBJ2-1	once	TRBD2	CASSDSGRAVNNEQFF	TGTGCCAGCAGCGATAGCGGGAGGGCCGTCAACAATGAGCAGTTCTTC
TRBV6-4	TRBJ2-1	.	TRBD1	CASSDGQGAGNEQFF	TGTGCCAGCAGTGACGGGCAGGGGGCGGGCAATGAGCAGTTCTTC
TRBV5-4	TRBJ2-5	few	TRBD2	CASSVDRLARETQYF	TGTGCCAGCAGCGTTGATCGACTAGCGAGGGAGACCCAGTACTTC
TRBV7-2	TRBJ2-7	.	.	CASSLALDSPYEQYF	TGTGCCAGCAGCTTAGCTTTGGACAGTCCCTACGAGCAGTACTTC
TRBV25-1	TRBJ2-7	.	TRBD1	CASSEYGTVQYF	TGTGCCAGCAGTGAATATGGGACAGTCCAGTACTTC
TRBV5-1	TRBJ1-2	.	TRBD1	CASSTDRGQGYGYTF	TGCGCCAGCAGCACCGACAGGGGCCAGGGCTATGGCTACACCTTC
TRBV19	TRBJ1-1	few	.	CASSIGHSGAFF	TGTGCCAGTAGTATAGGACATTCAGGAGCTTTCTTT